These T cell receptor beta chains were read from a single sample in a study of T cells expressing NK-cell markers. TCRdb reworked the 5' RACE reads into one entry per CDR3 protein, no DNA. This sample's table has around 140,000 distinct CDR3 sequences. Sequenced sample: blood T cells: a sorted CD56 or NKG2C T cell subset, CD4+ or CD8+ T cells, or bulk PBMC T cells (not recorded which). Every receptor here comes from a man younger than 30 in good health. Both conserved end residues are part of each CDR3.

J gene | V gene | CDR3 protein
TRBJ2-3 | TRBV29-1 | CSVEGPQGGRATDTQYF
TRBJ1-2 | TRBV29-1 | CSVEGQGYGYTF
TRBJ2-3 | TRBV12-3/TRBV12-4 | CASSQFTGGWTDTQYF
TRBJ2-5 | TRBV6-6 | CASSPPREETQYF
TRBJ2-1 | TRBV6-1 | CASSESSGIYNEQFF
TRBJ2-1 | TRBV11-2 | CASSFRYNEQFF
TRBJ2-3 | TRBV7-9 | CASSMLDSEFSDTQYF
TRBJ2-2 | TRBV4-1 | CASSPDRHTGELFF
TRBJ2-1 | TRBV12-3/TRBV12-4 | CASSGLAGYNEQFF
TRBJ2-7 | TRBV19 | CASSIGGESVYEQYF
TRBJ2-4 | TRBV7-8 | CASSGRLAGDGIIQYF
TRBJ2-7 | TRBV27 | CASSGAGTGAYEQYF
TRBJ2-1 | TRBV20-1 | CSARGTTMHNEQFF
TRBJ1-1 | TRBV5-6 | CASSVDRGRGTEAFF
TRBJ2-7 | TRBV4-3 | CASSQEGGRGFYEQYF
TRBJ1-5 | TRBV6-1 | CAAQQGPGKPQHF
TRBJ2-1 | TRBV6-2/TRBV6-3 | CASSFTSVNEQFF
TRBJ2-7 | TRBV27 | CASSLGLNPYEQYF
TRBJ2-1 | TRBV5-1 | CASSVTSGRSNEQFF
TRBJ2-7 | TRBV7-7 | CASSPLGNPYEQYF
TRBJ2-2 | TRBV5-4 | CASSLRLAGGPSNTGELFF
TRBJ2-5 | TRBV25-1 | CASGPPTGLQETQYF
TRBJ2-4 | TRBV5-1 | CASSYRDREDMAKNIQYF
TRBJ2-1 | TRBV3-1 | CASSFSGRGTYNEQFF
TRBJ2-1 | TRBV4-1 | CASSQGGEQFF
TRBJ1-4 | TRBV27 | CASSLRWTGLPNEKLFF
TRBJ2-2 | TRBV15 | CATSRDRLAGATGELFF
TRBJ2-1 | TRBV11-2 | CASSLQFGRGLNEQFF
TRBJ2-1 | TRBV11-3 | CASSNIAGDGEQFF
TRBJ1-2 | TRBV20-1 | CSARQGGAAYGYTF
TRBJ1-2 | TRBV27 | CASRSGGGYLYGYTF
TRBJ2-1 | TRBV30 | CAWMRVHNEQFF
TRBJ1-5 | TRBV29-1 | CSVEMGANEPQHF
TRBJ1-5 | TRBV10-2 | CASSESVRAWSNQPQHF
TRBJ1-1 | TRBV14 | CASSQWTGGTEAFF
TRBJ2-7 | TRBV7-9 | CASSSWTGISYEQYF
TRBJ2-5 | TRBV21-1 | CASSTRPSGSGETQYF
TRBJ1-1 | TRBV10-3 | CAISEPTTGGNTEAFF
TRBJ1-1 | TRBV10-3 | CAISGLQGPTEAFF
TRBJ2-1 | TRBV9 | CASSVFGDRSYNEQFF
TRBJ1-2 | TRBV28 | CASSWGKGGYYGYTF
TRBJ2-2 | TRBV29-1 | CSVIQGAETGELFF
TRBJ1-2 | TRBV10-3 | CAISSDSGGEYGYTF
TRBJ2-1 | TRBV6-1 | CASRPLLDGEQFF
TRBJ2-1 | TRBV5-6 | CASSLELGGLADNEQFF
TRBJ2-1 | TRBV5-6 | CASSLAGLTNNEQFF
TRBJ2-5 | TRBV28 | CASRSGLSVETQYF
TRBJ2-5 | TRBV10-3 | CAISGQREGPKETQYF
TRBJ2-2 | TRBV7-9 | CASSHPGEPLNTGELFF
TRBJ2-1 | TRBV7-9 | CASGPPGYNEQFF
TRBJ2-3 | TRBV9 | CASSIPGTSGIQTDTQYF
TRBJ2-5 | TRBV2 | CASRLSLRVHTQETQYF
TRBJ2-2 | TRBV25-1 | CASSARDSNTGELFF
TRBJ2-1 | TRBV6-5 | CASSYGTGKNNEQFF
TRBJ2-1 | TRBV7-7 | CASSLVLGGGGEQFF
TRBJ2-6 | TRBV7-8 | CASSLALVGEFRSGANVLTF
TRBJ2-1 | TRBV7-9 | CASSLGTSRTYNEQFF
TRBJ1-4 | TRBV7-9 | CASSLGAGNEKLFF
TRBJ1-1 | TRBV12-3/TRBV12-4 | CASTREGTVTEAFF